This T cell receptor beta chain stems from a study of T cell responses to AZD1222 COVID-19 vaccine. The junction had 3 bases not matched to a gene; V was cut back by 1 base and J by 2 bases. CDR1 SGHRS and CDR2 YFSETQ come from the germline V gene. This CDR3 spans 15 amino acids. Generated by immunoSEQ multiplex PCR, the TCRdb table keeps only in-frame clones and is missing some. The data contain some 86,000 clones, roughly 90% of them seen just once; the ten biggest clones take up around 7%. The source is an adult who received the AZD1222 COVID-19 vaccine. The specimen comprised peripheral blood, sampled 28 days after the second AZD1222 dose. V usage is TRBV5-1 and J usage is TRBJ2-3; the match to TRBD2 covers 8 bases. DNA for the CDR3: TGCGCCAGCAGCTTGTTAGCGGGATCCACAGATACGCAGTATTTT. Encoded protein: CASSLLAGSTDTQYF.